The present TCR beta chain was sequenced within a study of T cell responses to AZD1222 COVID-19 vaccine. Turning to this clone: Its matching antigen is unknown.

Study-wide results and caveats: No day 14 peak samples; only post-peak repertoires were characterized. The sample set comprised mostly white British donors with more females, and clonal diversity was possibly underestimated. Reportedly, nearly half of unique spike TCRs recognized epitopes outside B.1.351/B.1.1.7 mutations. Vaccine-associated CD4 TCRs ranged over spike, dominating at 160-218 and 743-854.

The germline V gene encodes CDR1 MNHEY and CDR2 SMNVEV (reference sequence). The trim removed 6 bases at V and 0 bases at J, leaving 7 bases unmatched. The CDR3 runs to 15 residues. Data came from immunoSEQ multiplex PCR; TCRdb stores just in-frame clones and leaves some out. In the table there are 160,000 or so clones, approximately 90% of which are singletons. The sequencing used peripheral blood, collected 28 days after the second dose of the MenACWY control vaccine. The receptor comes from an adult who received the MenACWY meningococcal vaccine as a control. The V call is TRBV27, the J call TRBJ2-5; TRBD1 matches 7 bases. The CDR3 loop is CASRPRTGHQETQYF. CDR3 DNA sequence: TGTGCCAGCAGACCCCGGACAGGCCACCAAGAGACCCAGTACTTC.